The clone carrying this TCR beta chain appeared a single time. Seattle-derived patients entered the study during active infection and were followed longitudinally. The data are from a study of blood T cell repertoires in COVID-19. As for the study in general: Sources were T cells, B-cell-depleted T cells, or PBMCs; the material itself was cDNA or gDNA.

CDR1 is LNHDA and CDR2 is SQIVND in the germline V gene (reference sequence). Germline trimming cut 4 bases from V and 6 bases from J; bases unmatched to any gene: 4. The CDR3 extends over 15 amino acids. Libraries were prepared by immunoSEQ multiplex PCR; TCRdb keeps only in-frame clonotypes and omits some of them. Of some 120,000 clones in the sample, 90% are singletons; the top ten hold roughly 5%. The sample taken for sequencing was peripheral blood. This receptor was obtained from a man aged 55 to 69 with COVID-19, enrolled during active disease. This chain connects TRBV19 to TRBJ2-7; 15 bases line up with TRBD2. CDR3 DNA: TGTGCCAGTAGTACACAGGGACTAGCGGGAGGCGAGCAGTACTTC. Its protein product is CASSTQGLAGGEQYF.